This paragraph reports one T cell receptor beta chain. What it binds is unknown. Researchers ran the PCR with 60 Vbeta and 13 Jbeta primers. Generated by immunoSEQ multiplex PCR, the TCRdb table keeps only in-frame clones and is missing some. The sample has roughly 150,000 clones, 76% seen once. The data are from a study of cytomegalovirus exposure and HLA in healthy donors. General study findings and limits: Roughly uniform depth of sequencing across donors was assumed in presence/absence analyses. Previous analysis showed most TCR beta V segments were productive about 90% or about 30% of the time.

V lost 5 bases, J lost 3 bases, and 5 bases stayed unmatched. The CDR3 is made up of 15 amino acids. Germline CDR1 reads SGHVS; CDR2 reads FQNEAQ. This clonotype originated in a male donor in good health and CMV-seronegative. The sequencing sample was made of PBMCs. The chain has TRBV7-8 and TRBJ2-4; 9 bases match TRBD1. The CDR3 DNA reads TGTGCCAGCAGCCCTACGACAGGGGGCAAAAACATTCAGTACTTC. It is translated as CASSPTTGGKNIQYF.